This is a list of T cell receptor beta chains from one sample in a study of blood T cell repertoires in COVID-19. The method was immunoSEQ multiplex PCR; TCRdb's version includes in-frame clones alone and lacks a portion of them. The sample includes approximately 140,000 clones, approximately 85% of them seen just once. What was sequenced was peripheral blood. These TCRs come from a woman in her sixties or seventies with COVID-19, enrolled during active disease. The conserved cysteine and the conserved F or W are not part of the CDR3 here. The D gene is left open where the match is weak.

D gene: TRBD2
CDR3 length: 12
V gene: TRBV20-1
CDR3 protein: SASRTSGAYEQY

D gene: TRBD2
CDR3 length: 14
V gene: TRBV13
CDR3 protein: ASSLGSGLREETQY

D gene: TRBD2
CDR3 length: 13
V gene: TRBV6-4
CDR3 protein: ASSDRSGGGHEQF

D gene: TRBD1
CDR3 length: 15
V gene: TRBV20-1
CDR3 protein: SASFRGQAGFNQPQH

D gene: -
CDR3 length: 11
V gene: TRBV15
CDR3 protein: ATSRTYYDTQY

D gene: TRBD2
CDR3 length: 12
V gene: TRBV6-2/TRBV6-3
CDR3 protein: ASSYTSGYYEQY

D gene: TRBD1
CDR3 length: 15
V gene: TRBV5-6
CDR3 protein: ASSWGQGSGVYQPQH

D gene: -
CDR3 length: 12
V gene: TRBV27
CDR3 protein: ASSSLSDRDEQY

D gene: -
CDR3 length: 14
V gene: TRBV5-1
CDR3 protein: ASSLASAGIPYEQY

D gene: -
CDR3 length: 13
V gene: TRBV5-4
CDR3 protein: ASSLGGRASDTQY

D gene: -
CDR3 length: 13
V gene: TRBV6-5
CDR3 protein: ASGGGTHAPYEQY

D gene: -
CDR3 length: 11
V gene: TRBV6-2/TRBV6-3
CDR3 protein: ASSVRLQETQY

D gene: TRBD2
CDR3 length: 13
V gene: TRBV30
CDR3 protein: AWSVGGGRWDEQF

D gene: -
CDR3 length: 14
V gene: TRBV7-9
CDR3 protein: ASSPGLSGANEKLF

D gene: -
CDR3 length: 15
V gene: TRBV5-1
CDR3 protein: ASSLGAGRGRSVEQF

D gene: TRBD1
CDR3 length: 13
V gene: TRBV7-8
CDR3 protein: ASSPPGQGDTEAF

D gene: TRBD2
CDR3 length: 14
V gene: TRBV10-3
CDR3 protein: AISGLAGVLTDTQY

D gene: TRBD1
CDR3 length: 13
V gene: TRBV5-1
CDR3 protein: ASKRGQGVNTEAF

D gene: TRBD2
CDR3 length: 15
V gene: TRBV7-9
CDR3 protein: ASSFDVAGGHLGEQY

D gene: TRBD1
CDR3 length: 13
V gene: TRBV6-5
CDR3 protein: ASHAGQGAEYGYT

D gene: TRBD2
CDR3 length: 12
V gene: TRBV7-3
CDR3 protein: ASSFSGAQETQY

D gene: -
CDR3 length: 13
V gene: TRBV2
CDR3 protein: ASTKNRGRGEGYT

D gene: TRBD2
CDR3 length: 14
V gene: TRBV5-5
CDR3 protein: ASSSSGGTSTDTQY

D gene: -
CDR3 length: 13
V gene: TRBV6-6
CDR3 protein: ASSYSQNSGNTIY

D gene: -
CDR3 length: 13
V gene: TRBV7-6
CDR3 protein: ATTDNLRRGTEAF

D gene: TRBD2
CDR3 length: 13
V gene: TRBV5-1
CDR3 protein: ASSLAGGFYNEQF

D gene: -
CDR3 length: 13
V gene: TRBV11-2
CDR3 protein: ASSFKLPYQETQY

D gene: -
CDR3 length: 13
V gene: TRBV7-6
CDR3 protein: ASSLSGGGNTEAF

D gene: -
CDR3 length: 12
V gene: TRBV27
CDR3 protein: ASSPSAGRNTIY

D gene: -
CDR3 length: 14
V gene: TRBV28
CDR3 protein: ASSYQDRPSGNTIY

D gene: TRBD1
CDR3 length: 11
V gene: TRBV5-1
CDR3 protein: ASSSRGPTEAF

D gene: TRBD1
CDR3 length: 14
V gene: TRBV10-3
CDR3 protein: AINGRNRQGRDEQF

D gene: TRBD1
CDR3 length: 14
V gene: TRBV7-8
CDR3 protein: ASSGSRDRIYHEQY

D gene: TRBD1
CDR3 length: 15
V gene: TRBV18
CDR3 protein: ASSPGQGDGSNQPQH

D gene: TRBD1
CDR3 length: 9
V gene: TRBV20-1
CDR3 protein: SAHGQETQY

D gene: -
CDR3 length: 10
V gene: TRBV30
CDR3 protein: AWSGQSGPLH

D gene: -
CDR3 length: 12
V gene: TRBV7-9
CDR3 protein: ASSLGRAGNTIY

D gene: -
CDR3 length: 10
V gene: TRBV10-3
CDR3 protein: AISEGDKSLH

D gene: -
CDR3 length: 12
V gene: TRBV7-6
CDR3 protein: ASSLGETNEKLF

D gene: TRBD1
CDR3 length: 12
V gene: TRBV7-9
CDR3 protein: ASSRLGTAFGYT

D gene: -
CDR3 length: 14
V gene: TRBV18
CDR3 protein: ASSLTTGSNNQPQH

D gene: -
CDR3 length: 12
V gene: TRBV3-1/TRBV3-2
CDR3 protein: ASSPAQTVYEQY

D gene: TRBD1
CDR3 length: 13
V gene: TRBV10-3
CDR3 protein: AISEGTGGRTEAF

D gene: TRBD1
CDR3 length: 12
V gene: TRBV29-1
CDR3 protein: SVDDRGVNYGYT

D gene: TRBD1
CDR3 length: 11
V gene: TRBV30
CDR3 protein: ASTPGTVHEQY